The rows below give T cell receptor beta chains drawn from one sample of a study of OX40 agonist ivuxolimab in advanced cancers. TCRdb's copy holds only in-frame clones and misses some; the assay was immunoSEQ multiplex PCR. This table has around 32,000 clones, approximately 90% appearing once. The starting material was CD4+ or CD8+ T cells sorted from blood, obtained in a trial of the OX40 agonist ivuxolimab. Receptor source: an adult with an advanced solid tumor such as melanoma, head and neck, liver or kidney cancer. CDR3s include the opening cysteine and the closing phenylalanine or tryptophan. Fields, in order: V gene, J gene, D gene, clone size, CDR3 DNA, CDR3 protein. The D gene is left open where the match is weak. Rows give clone size only sometimes, using once, few, many, or a class for an expanded clone.

V: TRBV11-3; J: TRBJ1-5; D: -; size: -; DNA: TGTGCCAGCAGCTTAGTTCTACCCGAGAGTCAGCCCCAGCATTTT; CDR3: CASSLVLPESQPQHF
V: TRBV4-1; J: TRBJ2-3; D: -; size: -; DNA: TGCGCCAGCAGCCAAGAGGTATCTGCTAGCACAGATACGCAGTATTTT; CDR3: CASSQEVSASTDTQYF
V: TRBV7-2; J: TRBJ2-5; D: -; size: once; DNA: TGTGCCAGCAGCTTTGGGGCGTCCGGTGGGGAGACCCAGTACTTC; CDR3: CASSFGASGGETQYF
V: TRBV18; J: TRBJ1-2; D: -; size: -; DNA: TGTGCCAGCTCAGAGGACCTTGACTATGGCTACACCTTC; CDR3: CASSEDLDYGYTF
V: TRBV5-6; J: TRBJ2-1; D: -; size: -; DNA: TGTGCCAGCAGCTTGGAGCTAGCCCTGAACAATGAGCAGTTCTTC; CDR3: CASSLELALNNEQFF
V: TRBV28; J: TRBJ1-5; D: -; size: -; DNA: TGTGCCAGCAGTTTAGGGCAGGGTTATCAGCCCCAGCATTTT; CDR3: CASSLGQGYQPQHF
V: TRBV7-9; J: TRBJ2-3; D: TRBD1; size: -; DNA: TGTGCCAGCAGCTTAACCCAGGGGGCTCGGCCTTGGGTGCAGTATTTT; CDR3: CASSLTQGARPWVQYF
V: TRBV15; J: TRBJ1-5; D: -; size: -; DNA: TGTGCCACCAGCAGAGTTGAAGGGGCTGGCAATCAGCCCCAGCATTTT; CDR3: CATSRVEGAGNQPQHF
V: TRBV19; J: TRBJ2-7; D: TRBD1; size: few; DNA: TGTGCCAGTAGTATAGATCTCGGGACCGGGACAGCCTACGAGCAGTACTTC; CDR3: CASSIDLGTGTAYEQYF
V: TRBV2; J: TRBJ2-4; D: TRBD1; size: few; DNA: TGTGCCAGCACCTCCGGCTGGACAGGGGACGGGGGGATTCAGTACTTC; CDR3: CASTSGWTGDGGIQYF
V: TRBV10-1; J: TRBJ1-2; D: TRBD1; size: -; DNA: TGCGCCAGCAGTGATGACACAGGGGACTATGGCTACACCTTC; CDR3: CASSDDTGDYGYTF
V: TRBV5-6; J: TRBJ2-1; D: -; size: -; DNA: TGTGCCAGCAGCGCCAGGGGTGAGCAGTTCTTC; CDR3: CASSARGEQFF
V: TRBV10-1; J: TRBJ2-1; D: -; size: -; DNA: TGCGCCAGCAGTGAGTCCCAGGGATGGGCTAGCTCCTACAATGAGCAGTTCTTC; CDR3: CASSESQGWASSYNEQFF
V: TRBV2; J: TRBJ2-1; D: -; size: -; DNA: TGTGCCAGCAGTGTTGGGAGGGGGAATGAGCAGTTCTTC; CDR3: CASSVGRGNEQFF
V: TRBV6-5; J: TRBJ2-1; D: -; size: -; DNA: TGTGCCAGCAGTTACTCTATTTACAATGAGCAGTTCTTC; CDR3: CASSYSIYNEQFF
V: TRBV6-5; J: TRBJ1-1; D: -; size: -; DNA: TGTGCCAGCACCACAATGGGGTCGTGGACTGAAGCTTTCTTT; CDR3: CASTTMGSWTEAFF
V: TRBV9; J: TRBJ1-3; D: -; size: -; DNA: TGTGCCAGCAGCTCCCACGGCTCTGGAAACACCATATATTTT; CDR3: CASSSHGSGNTIYF
V: TRBV2; J: TRBJ2-5; D: TRBD1; size: -; DNA: TGTGCCAGCAGGGGACAGGGCCTCCAAGAGACCCAGTACTTC; CDR3: CASRGQGLQETQYF
V: TRBV6-1; J: TRBJ2-7; D: TRBD1; size: -; DNA: TGTGCCAGCAGACGAAAGACAGGGAACTCCTACGAGCAGTACTTC; CDR3: CASRRKTGNSYEQYF
V: TRBV27; J: TRBJ1-1; D: TRBD1; size: -; DNA: TGTGCCAGCAGGCCGGGAGGGGGCTTCACTGAAGCTTTCTTT; CDR3: CASRPGGGFTEAFF
V: TRBV27; J: TRBJ2-7; D: -; size: -; DNA: TGTGCCAGCAGCTTAACAAATTCCTACGAGCAGTACTTC; CDR3: CASSLTNSYEQYF
V: TRBV28; J: TRBJ2-5; D: -; size: -; DNA: TGTGCCAGCAGCGACAGCCGGCAAGAGACCCAGTACTTC; CDR3: CASSDSRQETQYF
V: TRBV6-1; J: TRBJ2-7; D: -; size: medium-sized; DNA: TGTGCCAGCAGTCCAGGGGGGGGAGGCTACGAGCAGTACTTC; CDR3: CASSPGGGGYEQYF
V: TRBV6-4; J: TRBJ2-3; D: -; size: -; DNA: TGTGCCAGCAGTGACTCAGTAGATACGCAGTATTTT; CDR3: CASSDSVDTQYF
V: TRBV6-5; J: TRBJ2-7; D: -; size: -; DNA: TGTGCCAGCAGCTCCCTAGGGCCCTACGAGCAGTACTTC; CDR3: CASSSLGPYEQYF
V: TRBV7-9; J: TRBJ2-5; D: -; size: -; DNA: TGTGCCAGCACCGAGGGGGAGGGAGAGACCCAGTACTTC; CDR3: CASTEGEGETQYF
V: TRBV11-2; J: TRBJ1-3; D: -; size: -; DNA: TGTGCCAGCCTCCGGTCGGGAAACACCATATATTTT; CDR3: CASLRSGNTIYF
V: TRBV19; J: TRBJ1-2; D: -; size: -; DNA: TGTGCCAGTAGTATCCGTGACGGAAACCTCTTCGGCTACACCTTC; CDR3: CASSIRDGNLFGYTF
V: TRBV5-6; J: TRBJ2-1; D: -; size: -; DNA: TGTGCCAGCAGCTTGGGAGGGACGTTGTTCTTC; CDR3: CASSLGGTLFF
V: TRBV28; J: TRBJ2-7; D: -; size: -; DNA: TGTGCCAGCAGTTTCCCGCCGGGGGACTCTTCCTACGAGCAGTACTTC; CDR3: CASSFPPGDSSYEQYF
V: TRBV2; J: TRBJ2-7; D: TRBD2; size: -; DNA: TGTGCCAGCAGTGGTTTTAGCGGGAGAGAGTACGAGCAGTACTTC; CDR3: CASSGFSGREYEQYF
V: TRBV27; J: TRBJ1-2; D: -; size: -; DNA: TGTGCCAGCAGTCGATCAGGAAACTATGGCTACACCTTC; CDR3: CASSRSGNYGYTF
V: TRBV2; J: TRBJ2-5; D: -; size: -; DNA: TGTGCCAGCAGTGAAGAGAAAGGGTGGGATGAGACCCAGTACTTC; CDR3: CASSEEKGWDETQYF
V: TRBV4-2; J: TRBJ2-7; D: TRBD2; size: -; DNA: TGTGCCAGCAGCCAATCCTCGCGGGGGGCGAGCTACGAGCAGTACTTC; CDR3: CASSQSSRGASYEQYF
V: TRBV15; J: TRBJ1-4; D: -; size: once; DNA: TGTGCCACCAGCGCCCGCCGAGGGGGGCTGGGTGAAAAACTGTTTTTT; CDR3: CATSARRGGLGEKLFF
V: TRBV5-4; J: TRBJ2-5; D: TRBD1; size: once; DNA: TGTGCCAGCAGCTTGGCCGGGGACAGCCAAGAGACCCAGTACTTC; CDR3: CASSLAGDSQETQYF
V: TRBV5-1; J: TRBJ2-7; D: -; size: once; DNA: TGCGCCAGCCGAGGGGGTTCCTACGAGCAGTACTTC; CDR3: CASRGGSYEQYF
V: TRBV4-1; J: TRBJ2-5; D: -; size: -; DNA: TGCGCCAGCAGCCAAGTCCCTTCGGAGACCCAAGAGACCCAGTACTTC; CDR3: CASSQVPSETQETQYF
V: TRBV5-4; J: TRBJ2-1; D: -; size: -; DNA: TGTGCCAGCAGCTTCGGGGGCTTAAATGAGCAGTTCTTC; CDR3: CASSFGGLNEQFF
V: TRBV28; J: TRBJ2-7; D: -; size: -; DNA: TGTGCCAGCAGTTTTGTCCAGGGTATGAGGGAGCAGTACTTC; CDR3: CASSFVQGMREQYF
V: TRBV7-6; J: TRBJ2-3; D: TRBD2; size: -; DNA: TGTGCCAGCAGCTTAGCGGGGGGGAGCACAGATACGCAGTATTTT; CDR3: CASSLAGGSTDTQYF
V: TRBV29-1; J: TRBJ2-7; D: TRBD1; size: -; DNA: TGCAGCGTTGAGGAAGAGGGGACAGGGGTCTCCTACGAGCAGTACTTC; CDR3: CSVEEEGTGVSYEQYF
V: TRBV15; J: TRBJ2-3; D: -; size: -; DNA: TGTGCCACCAGCAGAGTACGGACAGATACGCAGTATTTT; CDR3: CATSRVRTDTQYF
V: TRBV7-9; J: TRBJ1-2; D: -; size: -; DNA: TGTGCCAGCAGCTCTAGCGACACTGATGGCTACACCTTC; CDR3: CASSSSDTDGYTF
V: TRBV4-1; J: TRBJ2-2; D: -; size: -; DNA: TGCGCCAGCAGCAAAACCGGGGCGAGGAGCACCGGGGAGCTGTTTTTT; CDR3: CASSKTGARSTGELFF
V: TRBV5-6; J: TRBJ2-1; D: -; size: once; DNA: TGTGCCAGCAGTGACGGGTGGAATGAGCAGTTCTTC; CDR3: CASSDGWNEQFF
V: TRBV5-4; J: TRBJ1-6; D: -; size: -; DNA: TGTGCCAGCAGCTTGGTGCCGGGGAGCTCCTATAATTCACCCCTCCACTTT; CDR3: CASSLVPGSSYNSPLHF
V: TRBV11-1; J: TRBJ1-2; D: -; size: -; DNA: TGTGCCAGCAGCTTAGTAGGCAGGGTCGAAAATGGCTACACCTTC; CDR3: CASSLVGRVENGYTF